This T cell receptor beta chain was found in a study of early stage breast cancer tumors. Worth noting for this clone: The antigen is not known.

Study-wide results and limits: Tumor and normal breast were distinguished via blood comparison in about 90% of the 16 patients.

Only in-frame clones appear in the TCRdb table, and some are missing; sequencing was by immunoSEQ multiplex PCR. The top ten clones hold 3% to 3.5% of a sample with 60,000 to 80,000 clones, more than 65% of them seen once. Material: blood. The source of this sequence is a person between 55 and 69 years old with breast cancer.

The CDR3: CASSLRLKRSSYEQYF. In DNA form, the CDR3 reads TGTGCCAGCAGCCTACGACTCAAGCGGAGCTCCTACGAGCAGTACTTC. The chain is built from TRBV21-1 and TRBJ2-7; the DNA was not used to check the table's D call, TRBD2. TRBV21-1 is termed a pseudogene. The CDR3 contains 16 residues.